The 17 T cell receptor beta chains in this list originate from one sample, sequenced in a study of cytomegalovirus exposure and HLA in healthy donors. Researchers ran the PCR with 60 Vbeta and 13 Jbeta primers. Clones were read by immunoSEQ multiplex PCR, and TCRdb kept only the in-frame ones, dropping some. The table shows over 130,000 clones, with roughly 77% occurring only once. Sequencing was done on a sample of PBMCs. These receptors came from a human donor in good health.

V and J are TRBV13 and TRBJ2-1, with 10 bases matching TRBD2. V lost 7 bases, J lost 7 bases, and 13 bases stayed unmatched. This CDR3 spans 16 amino acids. Germline CDR1 is PRHDT and CDR2 is FYEKMQ (reference sequence). CDR3 DNA sequence: TGTGCCAGCACTTCTGGACTAGCGGATACTTGGAATGAGCAGTTCTTC. It is translated as CASTSGLADTWNEQFF.

CDR3: CASSPQQGPYEQYF. The CDR3 bases are TGTGCCAGCTCACCCCAACAGGGCCCGTACGAGCAGTACTTC. The rearrangement joins TRBV18 to TRBJ2-7; a weak D match, TRBD1 (6 bases). This CDR3 is 14 amino acids long. V lost 3 bases and J lost 4, with 13 bases in between. Germline CDR1 reads KGHSH; CDR2 reads LQKENI.

This clone was detected only a few times. The chain recombines TRBV5-1 with TRBJ1-2; D is possibly TRBD1 (5 bases). The CDR3 is made up of 13 amino acids. The germline V gene has CDR1 SGHRS and CDR2 YFSETQ. Trimming pared 3 bases from V and 2 bases from J, leaving 8 bases between. CDR3 region: CASSYGQNYGYTF. Written as DNA, the CDR3 is TGCGCCAGCAGCTATGGACAAAACTATGGCTACACCTTC.

The V gene is TRBV2, the J gene TRBJ2-7; the match to TRBD1 covers 9 bases. CDR1 and CDR2 from the germline V gene are SNHLY and FYNNEI. The CDR3 extends over 13 amino acids. After removal of 8 bases from V and 3 bases from J, the junction contained 5 bases not matched to a gene. The CDR3 loop is CASGTGPFYEQYF. The CDR3 DNA follows: TGTGCCAGCGGGACAGGGCCTTTCTACGAGCAGTACTTC.

V is TRBV6-1 and J is TRBJ2-7; no definite D call. Germline CDR1 reads MNHNS; CDR2 reads SASEGT. This CDR3 comprises 12 residues. The CDR3: CATTSHSYEQYF. CDR3 nucleotide sequence: TGTGCGACGACTTCTCACTCCTACGAGCAGTACTTC.

The CDR3 DNA reads TGTGCCACCAGCAGAGCGGTGAGAGACGAGCAGTACTTC. Translated: CATSRAVRDEQYF. This rearrangement joins TRBV15 to TRBJ2-7; D not resolved. Trimming pared 1 base from V and 5 bases from J, leaving 9 bases between. Per germline, CDR1 LNHNV and CDR2 YYDKDF (reference sequence). CDR3 length: 13 amino acids.

This chain links TRBV5-8 with TRBJ2-2; D gene ambiguous. The V and J ends lost 1 base and 5 bases respectively, with 6 bases between them. The CDR3 runs 13 residues. Germline V lookup: CDR1 SGHTS, CDR2 YDEGEE. The CDR3 here is CASSLLRTGELFF. The CDR3 nucleotides read TGTGCCAGCAGCTTGCTGAGGACCGGGGAGCTGTTTTTT.

This chain links TRBV7-8 with TRBJ1-3; 8 positions agree with TRBD1. In germline, CDR1 is SGHVS, CDR2 FQNEAQ. CDR3 length equals 15 residues. J was trimmed by 2 bases and V by 5 bases; bases with no gene match: 5. The CDR3 DNA reads as TGTGCCAGCAGCCCAATCAGGGGGCCTGGAAACACCATATATTTT. It encodes CASSPIRGPGNTIYF.

This clone was seen once. The chain couples TRBV30 to TRBJ1-5; D might be TRBD1 (5 bases). Germline values: CDR1 GTSNPN, CDR2 SVGIG (reference sequence). This CDR3 comprises 13 residues. Trimming pared 2 bases from V and 9 bases from J, leaving 14 bases between. CDR3 in amino acids: CAWSRGRDGPQHF. Here the CDR3 DNA reads TGTGCCTGGAGTCGGGGGAGGGATGGGCCCCAGCATTTT.

V and J are TRBV7-8 and TRBJ1-4, with 7 bases aligning to TRBD1. V shed 1 base, J shed 8 bases, and the junction held 10 bases outside the gene matches. The germline CDR1 and CDR2 sequences are SGHVS and FQNEAQ. The CDR3 is 16 residues long. The CDR3 DNA reads as TGTGCCAGCAGCTTAGTTGGGACAGTGACTACAGAAAAACTGTTTTTT. This sequence encodes CASSLVGTVTTEKLFF.

The chain is built from TRBV10-1 and TRBJ2-5, with D maybe TRBD1 (5 bases). Per germline, CDR1 WNHNN and CDR2 SYGVQD (reference sequence). The length of the CDR3 is 14 residues. V was pared by 2 bases and J by 3 bases, with 10 bases between. The chain's CDR3 is CASSEPGAEETQYF. The CDR3 DNA sequence: TGCGCCAGCAGTGAGCCTGGGGCGGAAGAGACCCAGTACTTC.

The J gene is TRBJ1-2, the V gene TRBV4-1, with 9 bases matching TRBD1. V was clipped by 4 bases and J by 8 bases; unmatched bases: 11. This CDR3 is built from 15 residues. Germline V lookup: CDR1 MGHRA, CDR2 YSYEKL. CDR3: CASSPYLTGGIGYTF. CDR3 DNA sequence: TGCGCCAGCAGCCCCTACCTAACAGGGGGCATCGGCTACACCTTC.

V usage is TRBV15 and J usage is TRBJ1-4; D is unresolved. V shed 2 bases and J shed 13 bases, with 20 bases lying between them. The CDR3 is made up of 15 amino acids. CDR1 and CDR2 (germline): LNHNV, YYDKDF (reference sequence). The CDR3 DNA sequence: TGTGCCACCAGCAGATACAGTATCCGGGAACCGGGACTGTTTTTT. Protein: CATSRYSIREPGLFF.

This clone was counted a few times. The rearrangement links TRBV19 to TRBJ1-2; no firm D call. Germline CDR1 and CDR2: LNHDA and SQIVND (reference sequence). The CDR3 is 10 amino acids. V lost 10 bases and J 6 bases, leaving 9 bases between the germline ends. DNA for the CDR3: TGTGCCACCCGCACGGATGGCTACACCTTC. It translates to CATRTDGYTF. The full variable domain, in which reference TRBV19 and TRBJ1-2 provide the parts outside the CDR3, is DGGITQSPKYLFRKEGQNVTLSCEQNLNHDAMYWYRQDPGQGLRLIYYSQIVNDFQKGDIAEGYSVSREKKESFPLTVTSAQKNPTAFYLCATRTDGYTFGSGTRLTVV.

The rearrangement joins TRBV29-1 to TRBJ2-2, with D perhaps TRBD1 (5 bases). Trimming left V 7 bases short and J 4 bases short, with 19 bases between. Per germline, CDR1 SQVTM and CDR2 ANQGSEA. This CDR3 has 15 residues. In nucleotides, the CDR3 is TGCAGCGCTAATTCCCCAGGGTCGGGCACCGGGGAGCTGTTTTTT. Its translation: CSANSPGSGTGELFF.

The chain carries TRBV6-1 and TRBJ1-5; the D is unclear. The CDR3 spans 12 residues. CDR1 is MNHNS and CDR2 is SASEGT in the germline V gene. V lost 6 bases, J lost 7 bases, and 10 bases lay in between. The CDR3 DNA reads TGTGCCAGCAGGGCCACTACACAGCCCCAGCATTTT. Translated: CASRATTQPQHF.

V and J are TRBV19 and TRBJ2-1; 8 bases are shared with TRBD2. The junction had 6 bases not matched to a gene; V was cut back by 3 bases and J by 5 bases. The length of the CDR3 is 15 residues. The V gene's germline CDR1 is LNHDA and CDR2 SQIVND (reference sequence). CDR3: CASSISTSANNEQFF. CDR3 DNA: TGTGCCAGTAGTATTTCGACTAGCGCCAACAATGAGCAGTTCTTC.